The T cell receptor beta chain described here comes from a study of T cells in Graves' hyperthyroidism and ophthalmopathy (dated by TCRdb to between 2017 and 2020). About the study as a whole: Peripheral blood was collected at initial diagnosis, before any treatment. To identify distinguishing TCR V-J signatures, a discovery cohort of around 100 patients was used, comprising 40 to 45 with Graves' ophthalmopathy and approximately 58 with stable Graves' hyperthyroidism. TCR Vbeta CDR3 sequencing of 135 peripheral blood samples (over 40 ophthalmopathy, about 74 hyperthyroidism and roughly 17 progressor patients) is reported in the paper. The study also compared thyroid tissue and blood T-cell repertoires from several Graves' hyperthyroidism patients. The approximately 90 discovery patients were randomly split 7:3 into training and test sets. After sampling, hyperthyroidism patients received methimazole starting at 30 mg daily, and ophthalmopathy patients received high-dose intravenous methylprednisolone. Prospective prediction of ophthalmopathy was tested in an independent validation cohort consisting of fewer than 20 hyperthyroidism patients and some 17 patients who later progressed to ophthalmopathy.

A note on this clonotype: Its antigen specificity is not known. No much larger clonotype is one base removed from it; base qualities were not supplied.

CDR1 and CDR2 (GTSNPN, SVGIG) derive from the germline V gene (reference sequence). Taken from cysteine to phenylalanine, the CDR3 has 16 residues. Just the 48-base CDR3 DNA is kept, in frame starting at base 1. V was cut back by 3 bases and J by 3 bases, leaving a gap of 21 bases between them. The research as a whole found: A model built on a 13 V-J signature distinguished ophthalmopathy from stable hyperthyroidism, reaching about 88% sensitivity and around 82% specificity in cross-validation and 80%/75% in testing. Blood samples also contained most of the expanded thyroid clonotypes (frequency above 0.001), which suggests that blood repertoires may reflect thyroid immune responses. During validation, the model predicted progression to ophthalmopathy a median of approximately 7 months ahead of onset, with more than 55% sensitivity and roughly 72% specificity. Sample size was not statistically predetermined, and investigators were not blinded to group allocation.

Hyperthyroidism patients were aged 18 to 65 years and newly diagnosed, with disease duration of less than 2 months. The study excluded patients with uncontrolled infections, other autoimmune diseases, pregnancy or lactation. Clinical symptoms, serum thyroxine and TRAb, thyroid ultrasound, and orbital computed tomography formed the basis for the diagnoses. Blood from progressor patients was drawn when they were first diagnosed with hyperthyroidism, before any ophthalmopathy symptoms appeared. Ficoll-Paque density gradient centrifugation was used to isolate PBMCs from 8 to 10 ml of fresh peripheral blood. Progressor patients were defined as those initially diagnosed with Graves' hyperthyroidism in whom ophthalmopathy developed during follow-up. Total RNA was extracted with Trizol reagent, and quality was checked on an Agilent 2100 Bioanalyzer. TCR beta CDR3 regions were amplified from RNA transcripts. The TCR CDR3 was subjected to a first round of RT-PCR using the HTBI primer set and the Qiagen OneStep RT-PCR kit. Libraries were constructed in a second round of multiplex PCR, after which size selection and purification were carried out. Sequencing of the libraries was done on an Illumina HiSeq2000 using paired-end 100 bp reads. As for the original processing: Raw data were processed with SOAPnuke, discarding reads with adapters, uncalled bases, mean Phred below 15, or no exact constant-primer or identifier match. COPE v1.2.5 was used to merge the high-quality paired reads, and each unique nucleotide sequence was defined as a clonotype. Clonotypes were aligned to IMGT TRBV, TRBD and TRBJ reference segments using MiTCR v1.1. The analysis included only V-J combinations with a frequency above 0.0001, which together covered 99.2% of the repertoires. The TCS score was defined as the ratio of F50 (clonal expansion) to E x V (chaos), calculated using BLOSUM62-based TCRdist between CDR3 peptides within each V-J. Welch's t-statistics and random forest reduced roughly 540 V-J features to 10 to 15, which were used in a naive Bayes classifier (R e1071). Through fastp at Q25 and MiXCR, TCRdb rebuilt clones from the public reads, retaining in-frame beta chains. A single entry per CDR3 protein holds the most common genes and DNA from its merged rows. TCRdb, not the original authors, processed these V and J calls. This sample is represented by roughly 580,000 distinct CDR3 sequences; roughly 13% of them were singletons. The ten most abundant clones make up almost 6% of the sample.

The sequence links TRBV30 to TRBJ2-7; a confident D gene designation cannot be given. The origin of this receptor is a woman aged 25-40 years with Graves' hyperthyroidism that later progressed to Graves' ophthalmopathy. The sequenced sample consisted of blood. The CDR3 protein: CAWRTTRAYVDYEQYF. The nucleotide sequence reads TGTGCCTGGAGAACCACCCGTGCCTACGTAGACTACGAGCAGTACTTC.